The next 21 T cell receptor beta chains were all read from a single sample in a study of circulating CD8 cells and anti-PD-1 response in melanoma. Live CD3+CD8+TCRalphabeta+ cells were sorted into four subsets by PD-1 and/or TIGIT. TCR libraries were prepared from approximately 15 ng of total RNA with the QIAseq Immune Repertoire TCR panel. TCRdb re-called the reads through MiXCR, storing one row per CDR3 protein. The sample yields approximately 450 distinct CDR3 sequences, about 5% seen once. The sample was CD8+ T cells from PBMCs, taken at baseline or after one month of anti-PD-1 therapy (not recorded which). The receptors stem from a human donor with melanoma.

This clonotype is termed large. V is TRBV6-2 or TRBV6-3 and J is TRBJ2-1, with D possibly matching TRBD2 (7 bases). Per the germline V gene, CDR1 is MNHEY and CDR2 is SVGEGT. The CDR3 is 13 amino acids. The V gene lost 8 bases and the J gene lost 6 bases, with 14 bases spanning the gap. CDR3 sequence: CASGGALFNEQFF. CDR3 bases: TGTGCCAGCGGGGGGGCCCTATTCAATGAGCAGTTCTTC.

Sample share makes this clonotype large. This chain links TRBV30 with TRBJ2-7; a weak D match, TRBD1 (6 bases). Germline V lookup: CDR1 GTSNPN, CDR2 SVGIG (reference sequence). CDR3 length equals 15 residues. Trimming cost V 3 bases and J 4 bases, with 19 bases left between them. In nucleotides, the CDR3 is TGTGCCTGGAGCACAGGGTACGGCCAAAAGTACGAGCAGTACTTC. Its protein is CAWSTGYGQKYEQYF.

This clonotype is large within its sample. The chain joins TRBV11-2 to TRBJ2-3; D is unresolved. Trimming took 0 bases from V and 5 from J, leaving 15 bases between them. In germline, CDR1 is SGHAT, CDR2 FQNNGV. The CDR3 loop spans 16 amino acids. The CDR3 DNA sequence: TGTGCCAGCAGCTTAGATTCGGGCACCCCGGTAGATACGCAGTATTTT. It specifies CASSLDSGTPVDTQYF.

This clonotype appeared a few times. This chain uses TRBV19 with TRBJ2-2; D remains ambiguous. The V gene lost 7 bases and the J gene lost 6 bases, with 12 bases spanning the gap. The CDR3 runs 13 residues. Germline assignment: CDR1 LNHDA and CDR2 SQIVND (reference sequence). The CDR3 loop reads CASTLGSPGELFF. DNA of the CDR3: TGTGCCAGTACCCTTGGTTCCCCCGGGGAGCTGTTTTTT.

In this sample, this clonotype is large (0.1 to 1%). The rearrangement links TRBV12-3 or TRBV12-4 to TRBJ2-2; 13 bases align to TRBD2. Trimming at V came to 5 bases and at J to 7 bases, leaving 10 bases not matched to a gene. The CDR3 loop spans 17 amino acids. CDR3 coding DNA: TGTGCCAGCAGTCCCGCCGGGACTAGCGGGGATTACGGGGAGCTGTTTTTT. The encoded protein is CASSPAGTSGDYGELFF.

In this sample, this clonotype is medium-sized. The chain links TRBV19 to TRBJ2-3; D ambiguous. The CDR3 loop spans 16 amino acids. The V gene's germline CDR1 is LNHDA and CDR2 SQIVND (reference sequence). Trimming took 4 bases from V and 0 from J, leaving 14 bases between them. CDR3 sequence: CASSNDPISSTDTQYF. The CDR3 nucleotides read TGTGCCAGTAGTAACGACCCGATCTCTAGCACAGATACGCAGTATTTT.

This clonotype was counted only a few times. The rearrangement uses TRBV12-3 or TRBV12-4 and TRBJ2-7; 7 nucleotides align to TRBD1. After removal of 0 bases from V and 0 bases from J, the junction contained 2 bases not matched to a gene. The CDR3 loop spans 15 amino acids. CDR3 region: CASSLAWDSSYEQYF. CDR3 DNA sequence: TGTGCCAGCAGTTTAGCTTGGGACAGCTCCTACGAGCAGTACTTC.

This clonotype qualifies as medium-sized (0.01 to 0.1%). V and J are TRBV28 and TRBJ2-7, with D possibly TRBD1 on 5 matching bases. The CDR3 covers 13 residues. Looked up from germline, CDR1 is MDHEN and CDR2 is SYDVKM. Trimming left V 2 bases short and J 5 bases short, with 10 bases between. The CDR3 sequence is CASSLPGYHEQYF. The CDR3 nucleotides are TGTGCCAGCAGTTTACCAGGGTACCACGAGCAGTACTTC.

This clonotype is categorized as medium-sized. The CDR3 sequence is CASSQDGTGGEQYF. The DNA for the CDR3 is TGCGCCAGCAGCCAAGACGGGACAGGGGGCGAGCAGTACTTC. This sequence joins TRBV4-3 and TRBJ2-7; TRBD1 matches 11 bases. The CDR3 loop spans 14 amino acids. J was trimmed by 6 bases and V by 0 bases; bases with no gene match: 1. The V gene's germline CDR1 is LGHNA and CDR2 YSLEER.

By its share, this clonotype is large (0.1 to 1%). Sequence at one end of the junction differs from germline and may be a read error. The J gene is TRBJ2-5, the V gene TRBV2; D uncertain. Germline V CDR1 and CDR2: SNHLY, FYNNEI. The CDR3 consists of 12 residues. The CDR3 region has the DNA TGTGCCAGCAGGGAAGGCATGGGTCCTCAGTACTTC. Translating it yields CASREGMGPQYF. Using reference TRBV2 and TRBJ2-5 for the parts outside the CDR3, the full variable domain is EPEVTQTPSHQVTQMGQEVILRCVPISNHLYFYWYRQILGQKVEFLVSFYNNEISEKSEIFDDQFSVERPDGSNFTLKIRSTKLEDSAMYFCASREGMGPQYFGPGTRLLVL.

By proportion, this clonotype is medium-sized. J is TRBJ2-3 and V is TRBV20-1; unclear D gene. The CDR3 consists of 12 residues. Germline V CDR1 and CDR2: DFQATT, SNEGSKA (reference sequence). V gave up 6 bases and J gave up 1 base, with 8 bases separating them. The CDR3 region has the DNA TGCAGTGCCGCGACTGGCACAGATACGCAGTATTTT. It specifies CSAATGTDTQYF.

CDR3 DNA: TGCAGTGCTAGCCCAACCGCCGGGCTCTACAATGAGCAGTTCTTC. Translating gives CSASPTAGLYNEQFF. V gene TRBV20-1 combines with J gene TRBJ2-1; no definite D call. Germline V gene sequence: CDR1 DFQATT, CDR2 SNEGSKA (reference sequence). CDR3 length: 15 residues. Trimming left V 3 bases short and J 3 bases short, with 15 bases between.

This clonotype was counted only a few times. The chain links TRBV2 to TRBJ2-5, with 11 bases identical to TRBD2. The germline V gene encodes CDR1 SNHLY and CDR2 FYNNEI. The V and J ends lost 6 bases and 5 bases, in that order; junction bases with no gene match: 17. There are 18 residues in the CDR3. CDR3 sequence reads: CASSLKLAGGPPEETQYF. The CDR3 DNA reads TGTGCCAGCAGCCTCAAATTAGCGGGGGGGCCTCCGGAGGAGACCCAGTACTTC.

By share of the sample, this clonotype is large. The gene calls are TRBV19 and TRBJ2-2; TRBD1 agrees at 7 bases. Trimming cost V 4 bases and J 6 bases; bases outside gene matches: 5. Germline loops: CDR1 LNHDA, CDR2 SQIVND (reference sequence). The CDR3 has 14 amino acids. The CDR3 DNA follows: TGTGCCAGTAGTAACCTTCAGGGGGCCGGGGAGCTGTTTTTT. Translated, it gives CASSNLQGAGELFF.

J is TRBJ2-3 and V is TRBV6-2 or TRBV6-3; 7 bases agree with TRBD1. The CDR3 runs 16 residues. Looked up from germline, CDR1 is MNHEY and CDR2 is SVGEGT. J lost 2 bases, V lost 5 bases, and 10 bases had no gene match. The CDR3 DNA reads TGTGCCAGCAGTATCGACAGGGACATCAACACAGATACGCAGTATTTT. It translates to CASSIDRDINTDTQYF.

In its sample, this clonotype ranks as medium-sized. The chain links TRBV9 to TRBJ2-1; no firm D call. The CDR3 totals 14 residues. V lost 0 bases and J 7 bases, leaving 11 bases between the germline ends. Germline CDR1 is SGDLS and CDR2 is YYNGEE. CDR3 sequence (DNA): TGTGCCAGCAGCGTAGACCAAATAAGGAATGAGCAGTTCTTC. The encoded protein is CASSVDQIRNEQFF.

By sample share, this clonotype is large. This chain links TRBV28 with TRBJ2-1, with D possibly TRBD2 on 5 matching bases. Per the germline V gene, CDR1 is MDHEN and CDR2 is SYDVKM. V was pared by 2 bases and J by 0 bases, with 14 bases between. The CDR3 has 17 amino acids. The CDR3 sequence is CASSLVPSGSSYNEQFF. Here the CDR3 DNA reads TGTGCCAGCAGTTTAGTCCCCAGCGGTAGCTCCTACAATGAGCAGTTCTTC.

Judged by abundance, this clonotype is large. The J gene is TRBJ2-7, the V gene TRBV19, with a weak D call TRBD2 (5 bases). Between the trimmed V and J ends, which lost 7 bases and 1 base, there was a span of 14 bases. Germline assignment: CDR1 LNHDA and CDR2 SQIVND (reference sequence). The CDR3 is 14 residues long. CDR3 coding DNA: TGTGCCAGTACCCCTGACGGGGAGTCCTACGAGCAGTACTTC. Its translation is CASTPDGESYEQYF.

This clonotype is labeled medium-sized. CDR3 sequence (DNA): TGCGCCAGCAGCCAACTGGCCGGGACAGGGAGCTTTGGGGCCAACGTCCTGACTTTC. Amino acid sequence: CASSQLAGTGSFGANVLTF. The chain joins TRBV4-3 to TRBJ2-6; the match to TRBD1 covers 9 bases. V was clipped by 2 bases and J by 3 bases; unmatched bases: 11. The CDR3 is made up of 19 amino acids. Germline loops: CDR1 LGHNA, CDR2 YSLEER.

This clonotype is labeled large. The rearrangement uses TRBV27 and TRBJ2-2; D unclear. The CDR3 loop spans 14 amino acids. V was pared by 2 bases and J by 6 bases, with 10 bases between. In germline, CDR1 is MNHEY, CDR2 SMNVEV (reference sequence). The CDR3 bases are TGTGCCAGCAGTTTAAATTTGGGTGCCGGGGAGCTGTTTTTT. Translation gives CASSLNLGAGELFF.

In its sample, this clonotype is medium-sized. The rearrangement joins TRBV11-2 to TRBJ1-1, with D perhaps matching TRBD1 (5 bases). Germline-derived CDR1 and CDR2 are SGHAT and FQNNGV. CDR3 size: 15 residues. V was trimmed by 4 bases and J by 3 bases, leaving 15 bases between them. The CDR3 here is CASSSNLGGDTEAFF. The CDR3 DNA reads TGTGCCAGCAGCTCCAACTTGGGGGGGGACACTGAAGCTTTCTTT.